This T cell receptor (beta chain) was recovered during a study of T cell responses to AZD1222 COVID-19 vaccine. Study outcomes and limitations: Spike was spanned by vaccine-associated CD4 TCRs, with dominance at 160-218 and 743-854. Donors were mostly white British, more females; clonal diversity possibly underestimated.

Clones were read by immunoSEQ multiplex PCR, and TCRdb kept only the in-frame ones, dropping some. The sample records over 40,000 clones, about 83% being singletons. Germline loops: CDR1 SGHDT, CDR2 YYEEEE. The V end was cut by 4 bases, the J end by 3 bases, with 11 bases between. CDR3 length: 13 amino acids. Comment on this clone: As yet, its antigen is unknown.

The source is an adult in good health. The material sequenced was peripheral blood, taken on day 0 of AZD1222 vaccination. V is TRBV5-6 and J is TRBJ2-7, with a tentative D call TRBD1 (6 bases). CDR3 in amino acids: CASSPGHSYEQYF. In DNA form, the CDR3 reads TGTGCCAGCAGCCCGGGACATAGCTACGAGCAGTACTTC. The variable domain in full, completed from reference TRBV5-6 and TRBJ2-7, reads DAGVTQSPTHLIKTRGQQVTLRCSPKSGHDTVSWYQQALGQGPQFIFQYYEEEERQRGNFPDRFSGHQFPNYSSELNVNALLLGDSALYLCASSPGHSYEQYFGPGTRLTVT.